These 24 T cell receptor beta chains originate from one sample sequenced in a study of long-term antiretroviral therapy in people with HIV. Researchers ran immunoSEQ v3.0 at survey level. Using immunoSEQ multiplex PCR, the repertoire was profiled, and TCRdb retains in-frame clones only, with some absent. The repertoire includes under 25,000 clones, about 89% of them detected once, and about 10% sits in the top ten. The material was unsorted PBMCs, obtained 0.5 years after starting antiretroviral therapy. All receptors come from a man aged 40-55 years with HIV.

The chain combines TRBV19 with TRBJ2-5; D unresolved. The CDR3 is 14 residues long. V was clipped by 1 base and J by 4 bases, with 10 bases between them. CDR1 and CDR2 (germline): LNHDA, SQIVND (reference sequence). CDR3: CASSIAPELETQYF. The CDR3 DNA sequence: TGTGCCAGTAGTATAGCTCCGGAGTTAGAGACCCAGTACTTC.

The rearrangement links TRBV6-5 to TRBJ2-2; either TRBD1 or TRBD2 may supply D (5 bases each). Germline CDR1 and CDR2: MNHEY and SVGAGI. V gave up 6 bases and J gave up 4 bases, with 15 bases separating them. The CDR3 consists of 15 residues. The CDR3 nucleotides are TGTGCCAGCAGGCGACGGGACCCGGGCACCGGGGAGCTGTTTTTT. It translates to CASRRRDPGTGELFF.

The J gene is TRBJ1-2, the V gene TRBV2; D not resolved. The germline V gene encodes CDR1 SNHLY and CDR2 FYNNEI. The length of the CDR3 is 13 residues. The V end lost 7 bases, the J end lost 4 bases, and 13 bases lay between the germline ends. In nucleotides, the CDR3 is TGTGCCAGCAATAGCCCCTTGAGCTATGGCTACACCTTC. Protein sequence: CASNSPLSYGYTF.

This chain uses TRBV5-1 with TRBJ1-5; D unclear. From germline, CDR1 is SGHRS and CDR2 YFSETQ. Trimming took 2 bases from V and 8 from J, leaving 17 bases between them. This CDR3 comprises 15 residues. Here the CDR3 reads CASSFGGRPSEPQHF. The CDR3 bases are TGCGCCAGCAGCTTCGGCGGCAGGCCCTCTGAGCCCCAGCATTTT.

The genes are TRBV19 and TRBJ1-5, with 8 positions matching TRBD1. CDR3 length: 14 amino acids. Germline V lookup: CDR1 LNHDA, CDR2 SQIVND (reference sequence). V trimming: 5 bases; J trimming: 6 bases; junction bases outside the gene matches: 6. The CDR3 DNA is TGTGCCAGTAGTTCCGGGACAGGACCTCAGCCCCAGCATTTT. Amino acid sequence: CASSSGTGPQPQHF.

The J gene is TRBJ1-2, the V gene TRBV10-3; D is unclear. Trimming removed 10 bases from V and 4 bases from J, with 16 bases in between. The CDR3 totals 13 residues. The V gene's germline CDR1 is ENHRY and CDR2 SYGVKD. In nucleotides, the CDR3 is TGTGCCACAAGGGATAACTACCCCTATGGCTACACCTTC. Its translation is CATRDNYPYGYTF.

The sample holds a few counts of this clone. V and J are TRBV10-3 and TRBJ2-2; the D is unclear. CDR3 length: 13 residues. V lost 3 bases to trimming and J lost 5 bases, with 7 bases between them. Germline CDR1 and CDR2: ENHRY and SYGVKD. The DNA of the CDR3 is TGTGCCATCAGTGACAAACTAACCGGGGAGCTGTTTTTT. It yields the protein CAISDKLTGELFF.

CDR3 coding DNA: TGCGCCAGCAGCTTGGCGGGAGTCTCCTACGAGCAGTACTTC. Protein product: CASSLAGVSYEQYF. The rearrangement uses TRBV5-1 and TRBJ2-7; weak D call: TRBD2 (6 bases). Germline CDR1 and CDR2: SGHRS and YFSETQ. This CDR3 has 14 residues. V was trimmed by 0 bases and J by 0 bases, leaving 7 bases between them.

The chain carries TRBV5-1 and TRBJ2-7, with TRBD1 identical over 7 bases. Germline CDR1 reads SGHRS; CDR2 reads YFSETQ. The V gene end was trimmed by 4 bases and the J gene end by 7 bases; junction bases not matched to a gene: 11. The CDR3 runs 14 residues. The CDR3 is CASSRTGVREEQYF. The CDR3 DNA follows: TGCGCCAGCAGCCGAACAGGGGTGCGAGAAGAGCAGTACTTC.

The chain has TRBV5-1 and TRBJ1-2; D is uncertain. The CDR3 is 14 amino acids. Trimming removed 4 bases at V and 6 bases at J, with 16 bases between. The V gene's germline CDR1 is SGHRS and CDR2 YFSETQ. This chain's CDR3 is CASSRAGVRDGYTF. CDR3 nucleotides: TGCGCCAGCAGCCGCGCGGGAGTACGCGATGGCTACACCTTC.

In its sample, this clone was seen a few times. The genes are TRBV2 and TRBJ1-2; 10 positions match TRBD1. V was pared by 6 bases and J by 5 bases, with 6 bases of the junction left unmatched. CDR3 length: 14 residues. From germline, CDR1 is SNHLY and CDR2 FYNNEI. CDR3 in DNA: TGTGCCAGCAGGGTGACAGGGGGCAGTTATGGCTACACCTTC. Translating gives CASRVTGGSYGYTF.

In this sample, this clone turned up a few times. The chain employs TRBV5-4 and TRBJ1-2; the D is unclear. CDR3 size: 12 residues. The germline V gene encodes CDR1 SGHNT and CDR2 YYREEE (reference sequence). Trimming removed 2 bases from V and 3 bases from J, with 5 bases in between. DNA of the CDR3: TGTGCCAGCAGCTTAGGTGACTATGGCTACACCTTC. Its translation is CASSLGDYGYTF.

The chain carries TRBV5-8 and TRBJ1-2; 10 nucleotides agree with TRBD1. The CDR3 loop spans 14 amino acids. Germline V lookup: CDR1 SGHTS, CDR2 YDEGEE. J was trimmed by 8 bases and V by 5 bases; bases with no gene match: 9. CDR3 nucleotide sequence: TGTGCCAGCAGTTTAACCGGGACAGGGGCCGGCTACACCTTC. Its protein is CASSLTGTGAGYTF.

The V call is TRBV19, the J call TRBJ2-1, with D possibly called TRBD1 or TRBD2 (5 bases each). Trimming pared 7 bases from V and 6 bases from J, leaving 10 bases between. This CDR3 region has 12 residues. Germline V gene data show CDR1 as LNHDA and CDR2 as SQIVND (reference sequence). This CDR3 reads CASMGTTNEQFF. As DNA, the CDR3 is TGTGCCAGTATGGGGACCACCAATGAGCAGTTCTTC.

As DNA, the CDR3 is TGTGCCAGCAGTTGGGGCTTACGGGGGGTATGGACTGAAGCTTTCTTT. This sequence encodes CASSWGLRGVWTEAFF. This chain joins TRBV6-5 and TRBJ1-1, with D possibly matching TRBD1 (5 bases). Germline CDR1 reads MNHEY; CDR2 reads SVGAGI. The CDR3 spans 16 residues. The V end was cut by 4 bases, the J end by 5 bases, with 20 bases between.

This rearrangement joins TRBV12-5 to TRBJ2-5; D not resolved. This CDR3 contains 13 residues. Trimming removed 6 bases from V and 2 bases from J, with 10 bases in between. Germline lookup yields CDR1 LGHNT and CDR2 FRNRAP. The DNA for the CDR3 is TGTGCTAGTGGCCCCGACCGGCAAGAGACCCAGTACTTC. It specifies CASGPDRQETQYF.

The V gene is TRBV28, the J gene TRBJ1-1; no reliable D call. The CDR3 spans 14 residues. Germline-derived CDR1 and CDR2 are MDHEN and SYDVKM. Trimming removed 6 bases from V and 0 bases from J, with 11 bases in between. The CDR3 reads CASRPGLLNTEAFF. DNA for the CDR3: TGTGCCAGCAGACCTGGGCTATTGAACACTGAAGCTTTCTTT.

The chain couples TRBV7-9 to TRBJ1-1, with TRBD1 matching 9 bases. The CDR3 consists of 14 residues. Trimming cost V 4 bases and J 5 bases; bases outside gene matches: 5. The germline gives CDR1 SEHNR, CDR2 FQNEAQ (reference sequence). CDR3 loop: CASSYGQGTTEAFF. In DNA form, the CDR3 reads TGTGCCAGCAGCTATGGACAGGGGACGACTGAAGCTTTCTTT.

CDR3 residues: CAWSVPWDSKSQPQHF. CDR3 in DNA: TGTGCCTGGAGTGTACCCTGGGACTCCAAGAGTCAGCCCCAGCATTTT. This chain joins TRBV30 and TRBJ1-5; D is perhaps TRBD1 (5 bases). The CDR3 contains 16 residues. CDR1 and CDR2 (germline): GTSNPN, SVGIG (reference sequence). The V and J ends lost 0 bases and 6 bases respectively, with 18 bases between them. Full variable domain (outside the CDR3, taken from reference TRBV30 and TRBJ1-5): SQTIHQWPATLVQPVGSPLSLECTVEGTSNPNLYWYRQAAGRGLQLLFYSVGIGQISSEVPQNLSASRPQDRQFILSSKKLLLSDSGFYLCAWSVPWDSKSQPQHFGDGTRLSIL.

This clone was counted a few times. This sequence joins TRBV19 and TRBJ1-2; tentatively, D is TRBD1 (6 bases). Between the trimmed V and J ends, which lost 5 bases and 0 bases, there was a span of 13 bases. Germline V lookup: CDR1 LNHDA, CDR2 SQIVND (reference sequence). This CDR3 is 15 amino acids long. CDR3 amino acids: CASSRPDSPNYGYTF. As DNA, the CDR3 is TGTGCCAGTAGTCGGCCGGACAGTCCTAACTATGGCTACACCTTC.

V and J are TRBV19 and TRBJ2-2; D not resolved. Trimming took 6 bases from V and 0 from J, leaving 11 bases between them. Germline CDR1 and CDR2: LNHDA and SQIVND (reference sequence). This CDR3 has 15 amino acids. The CDR3 spells CASRTLLSNTGELFF. The CDR3 DNA is TGTGCCAGTAGGACTTTACTTTCGAACACCGGGGAGCTGTTTTTT.

This clone came up once. The rearrangement joins TRBV27 to TRBJ1-1, with 7 bases aligning to TRBD1. CDR1 MNHEY and CDR2 SMNVEV come from the germline V gene (reference sequence). The CDR3 has 14 amino acids. Losses at the gene ends were 8 bases for V and 0 bases for J; bases not matched to a gene: 6. In DNA, the CDR3 is TGTGCCAGCCGGGGACAGTTCCTGAACACTGAAGCTTTCTTT. Its translation is CASRGQFLNTEAFF.

The rearrangement joins TRBV7-6 to TRBJ2-1; D tentatively fits TRBD1 or TRBD2 (5 bases each). Germline values: CDR1 SGHVS, CDR2 FNYEAQ. CDR3 length equals 13 residues. Deletions cut 6 bases from V and 9 bases from J, with 15 bases between. The CDR3 is CASSQGVFGEQFF. CDR3 DNA: TGTGCCAGCAGTCAGGGAGTTTTCGGTGAGCAGTTCTTC.

The chain is built from TRBV4-3 and TRBJ2-3, with D uncertain. This CDR3 has 14 residues. Germline lookup yields CDR1 LGHNA and CDR2 YSLEER. V gave up 1 base and J gave up 0 bases, with 5 bases separating them. The CDR3, as DNA: TGCGCCAGCAGCCAAGTGGCTAGCACAGATACGCAGTATTTT. This translates into CASSQVASTDTQYF.